This TCR beta chain derives from a study of blood T cells in healthy people across ages. Regarding the study as a whole: Estimates drawn from one million T cells were deemed to understate diversity. PBMCs that were unsorted prevented a conclusive naive versus antigen-experienced comparison.

This clonotype was picked up one time. What it recognizes is unknown. Healthy individuals of Caucasian origin from Russia, aged about 6 to 100, served as donors. Sample-barcoded 5' priming and a J-beta primer mix drove a second PCR of about 7 to 11 cycles. TCRdb re-derived calls from the 5' RACE reads in MiXCR, one entry per CDR3 protein. The profile shows 1.5 million to 2 million distinct CDR3 sequences, around 35% of them singletons. The germline V gene has CDR1 DFQATT and CDR2 SNEGSKA (reference sequence). This CDR3 is 12 amino acids long. This TCR was sampled from a woman aged 25-40 years in good health. Sequenced: blood. V gene TRBV20-1 combines with J gene TRBJ1-1; no clear D gene. The CDR3 DNA reads TGCAGCCTTACCCTAGGGAGCACTGAAGCTTTCTTT. Protein sequence: CSLTLGSTEAFF.